This T cell receptor (beta chain) was sequenced during a study of identical twins. This clonotype has a handful of counts. Its antigen is currently unknown. Findings and limits, study-wide: Low generation probability was overrepresented in out-of-frame alpha sequences shared by twins. For cord blood, abundant beta clonotypes had fewer insertions, unlike memory repertoires, which showed none.

Each CDR3 protein is one row after TCRdb ran MiXCR on the 5' RACE reads. Counted here are some 590,000 distinct CDR3 sequences, around 9.6% occurring once; the ten biggest clones make up roughly 3%. CDR3 length: 14 amino acids. Trimming took off 5 bases at V and 1 base at J, with 11 bases between the two ends. The same sample was also studied in work on yellow fever vaccine responses in identical twins.

The chain combines TRBV12-3 or TRBV12-4 with TRBJ1-1; D gene uncertain. This clonotype was obtained from a woman younger than 35 in good health. Sequencing used PBMCs. In nucleotides, the CDR3 is TGTGCCAGCAGTCAGAGACCAAAGAACACTGAAGCTTTCTTT. Residues: CASSQRPKNTEAFF.